A selection of T cell receptor beta chains follows, all from one sample in a study of cytomegalovirus exposure and HLA in healthy donors. The data were produced by immunoSEQ multiplex PCR, yet TCRdb's version contains in-frame clones alone and is incomplete. The table has 160,000 or so clones, approximately 88% seen once. The sequenced sample was PBMCs. These receptors were taken from a woman aged 18-29 years in good health and CMV-seronegative. CDR3s include the opening cysteine and the closing phenylalanine or tryptophan. A D gene is named only where the DNA matches it firmly. Some rows mark clone size as missing; the rest say once, few, many or name a class of expanded clone.

>TRBV19|NA|TRBJ2-7|medium-sized
CASSIGYGGDYEQYF
TGTGCCAGTAGTATAGGATACGGGGGAGACTACGAGCAGTACTTC
>TRBV9|TRBD2|TRBJ2-1|NA
CASSVALAGVYEQFF
TGTGCCAGCAGCGTAGCCCTAGCGGGGGTATATGAGCAGTTCTTC
>TRBV21-1|NA|TRBJ2-4|NA
CASIFRGSFFQYF
TGTGCCAGCATCTTTAGAGGCTCTTTTTTTCAGTACTTC
>TRBV28|NA|TRBJ1-4|NA
CASSLSGNEKLFF
TGTGCCAGCAGTTTATCGGGGAATGAAAAACTGTTTTTT
>TRBV30|NA|TRBJ2-7|NA
CAWSVGGASYEQYF
TGTGCCTGGAGTGTTGGGGGGGCCTCCTACGAGCAGTACTTC
>TRBV5-4|NA|TRBJ1-4|NA
CASSLGGGGEKLFF
TGTGCCAGCAGCTTGGGGGGGGGCGGTGAAAAACTGTTTTTT
>TRBV9|NA|TRBJ1-6|once
CASSEMVGYDNSPLHF
TGTGCCAGCAGCGAGATGGTGGGCTATGATAATTCACCCCTCCACTTT
>TRBV7-8|TRBD1|TRBJ1-1|NA
CASSLTGGAGISEAFF
TGTGCCAGCAGCCTGACAGGGGGCGCGGGGATTTCTGAAGCTTTCTTT
>TRBV7-9|TRBD1|TRBJ2-4|NA
CASSLEYRDRNIQYF
TGTGCCAGCAGCTTAGAGTACCGGGACAGAAACATTCAGTACTTC
>TRBV20-1|NA|TRBJ2-7|NA
CSASRLNEQYF
TGCAGTGCTAGTCGACTGAACGAGCAGTACTTC